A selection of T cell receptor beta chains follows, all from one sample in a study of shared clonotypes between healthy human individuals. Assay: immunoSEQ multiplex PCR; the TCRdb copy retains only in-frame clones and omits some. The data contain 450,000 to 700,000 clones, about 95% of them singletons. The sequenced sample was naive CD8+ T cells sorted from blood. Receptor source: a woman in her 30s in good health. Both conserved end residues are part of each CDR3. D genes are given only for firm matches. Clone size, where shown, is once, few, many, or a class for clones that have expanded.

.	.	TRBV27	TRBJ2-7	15	CASSLTAANLYEQYF	TGTGCCAGCAGTTTAACAGCCGCTAATCTCTACGAGCAGTACTTC
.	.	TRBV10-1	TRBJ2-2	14	CASSDILGSGELFF	TGCGCCAGCAGTGACATATTGGGTTCCGGGGAGCTGTTTTTT
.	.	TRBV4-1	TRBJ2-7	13	CASSHPRAHEQYF	TGCGCCAGCAGCCATCCTCGCGCCCACGAGCAGTACTTC
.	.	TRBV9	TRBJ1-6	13	CASSGFNYSPLHF	TGTGCCAGCAGCGGGTTCAACTATTCACCCCTCCACTTT
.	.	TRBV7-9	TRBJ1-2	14	CASSPGGTEYGYTF	TGTGCCAGCAGCCCCGGGGGGACGGAGTATGGCTACACCTTC
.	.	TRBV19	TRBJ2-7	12	CASSISASEQYF	TGTGCCAGTAGTATTTCAGCGAGCGAGCAGTACTTC
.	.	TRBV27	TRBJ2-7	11	CASSPAYEQYF	TGTGCCAGCAGTCCCGCCTACGAGCAGTACTTC
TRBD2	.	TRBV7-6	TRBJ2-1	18	CASSLVVLREGPYNEQFF	TGTGCCAGCAGCTTAGTCGTTTTGCGGGAGGGCCCCTACAATGAGCAGTTCTTC
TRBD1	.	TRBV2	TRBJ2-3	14	CASIGTGALDTQYF	TGTGCCAGCATCGGGACAGGTGCCTTGGATACGCAGTATTTT
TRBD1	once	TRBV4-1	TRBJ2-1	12	CASSPTGVEQFF	TGCGCCAGCAGCCCGACAGGGGTTGAGCAGTTCTTC
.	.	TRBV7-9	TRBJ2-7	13	CASSAGDRDEQYF	TGTGCCAGCAGCGCAGGGGATCGGGACGAGCAGTACTTC
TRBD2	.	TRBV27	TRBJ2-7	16	CASSSPTGLAGSEQYF	TGTGCCAGCAGTTCGCCTACAGGACTAGCGGGATCCGAGCAGTACTTC
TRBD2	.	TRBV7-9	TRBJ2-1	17	CASSRINSGSVKDEQFF	TGTGCCAGCAGCAGAATCAATAGCGGGAGCGTTAAAGATGAGCAGTTCTTC
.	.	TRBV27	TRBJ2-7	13	CASRGSLNYEQYF	TGTGCCAGCAGGGGATCACTGAATTACGAGCAGTACTTC
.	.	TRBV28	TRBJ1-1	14	CASSWNRIGTEAFF	TGTGCCAGCAGTTGGAACAGGATAGGAACTGAAGCTTTCTTT
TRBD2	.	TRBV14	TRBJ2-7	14	CASSHGSGSYEQYF	TGTGCCAGCAGCCACGGTAGCGGGAGCTACGAGCAGTACTTC
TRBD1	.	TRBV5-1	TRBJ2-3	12	CASSIQGDTQYF	TGCGCCAGCAGCATACAGGGGGATACGCAGTATTTT
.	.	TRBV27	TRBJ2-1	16	CASSLATNGGSMRQFF	TGTGCCAGCAGTTTAGCCACCAACGGGGGATCAATGAGGCAGTTCTTC
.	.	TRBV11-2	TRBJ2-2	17	CASSLFPGAENTGELFF	TGTGCCAGCAGCTTATTTCCAGGGGCGGAGAACACCGGGGAGCTGTTTTTT
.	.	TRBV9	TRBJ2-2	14	CASSEYRVSGELFF	TGTGCCAGCAGCGAATACAGGGTGTCCGGGGAGCTGTTTTTT
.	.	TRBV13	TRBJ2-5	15	CASSLSLMPQETQYF	TGTGCCAGCAGCTTATCCTTGATGCCCCAAGAGACCCAGTACTTC
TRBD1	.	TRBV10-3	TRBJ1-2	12	CATWDSDYGYTF	TGTGCCACCTGGGACAGCGACTATGGCTACACCTTC
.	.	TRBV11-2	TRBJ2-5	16	CASSQIDSPYQETQYF	TGTGCCAGCAGTCAAATCGATAGCCCGTACCAAGAGACCCAGTACTTC
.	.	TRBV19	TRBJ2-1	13	CASSIRTYNEQFF	TGTGCCAGTAGTATACGGACCTACAATGAGCAGTTCTTC
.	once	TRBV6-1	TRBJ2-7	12	CASNRDPLEQYF	TGTGCCAGCAACAGGGACCCGCTCGAGCAGTACTTC
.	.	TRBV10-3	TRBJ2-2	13	CAIRQIDTGELFF	TGTGCCATCAGACAGATCGACACCGGGGAGCTGTTTTTT
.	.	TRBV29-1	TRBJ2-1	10	CSVVKNEQFF	TGCAGCGTTGTCAAAAATGAGCAGTTCTTC
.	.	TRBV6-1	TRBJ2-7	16	CASSDFSSRRPGEQYF	TGTGCCAGCAGTGACTTTTCCAGCAGGAGGCCTGGCGAGCAGTACTTC
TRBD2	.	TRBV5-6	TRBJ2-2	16	CASSLGGGPGTGELFF	TGTGCCAGCAGCTTGGGGGGAGGGCCGGGCACCGGGGAGCTGTTTTTT
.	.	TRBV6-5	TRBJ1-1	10	CASFSEEAFF	TGTGCCAGCTTTTCCGAAGAAGCTTTCTTT
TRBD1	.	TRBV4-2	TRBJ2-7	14	CASSFRDRPHEQYF	TGTGCCAGCAGTTTCCGGGACAGACCCCACGAGCAGTACTTC
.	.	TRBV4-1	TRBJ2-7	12	CASSQTGDEQYF	TGCGCCAGCAGCCAGACAGGCGACGAGCAGTACTTC
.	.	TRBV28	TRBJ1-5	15	CASSLLLGSNQPQHF	TGTGCCAGCAGTTTACTTTTAGGAAGCAATCAGCCCCAGCATTTT
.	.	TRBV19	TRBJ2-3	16	CASSIFGTGSTDTQYF	TGTGCCAGTAGTATATTTGGGACGGGGAGCACAGATACGCAGTATTTT
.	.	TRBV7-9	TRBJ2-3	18	CASSSSMVGGKDTDTQYF	TGTGCCAGCAGCTCATCGATGGTAGGAGGAAAAGACACAGATACGCAGTATTTT
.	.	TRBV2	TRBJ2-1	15	CASSVGGGSYNEQFF	TGTGCCAGCAGTGTCGGCGGAGGATCCTACAATGAGCAGTTCTTC
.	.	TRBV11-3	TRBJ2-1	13	CASSFTPYNEQFF	TGTGCCAGCAGCTTTACACCCTACAATGAGCAGTTCTTC
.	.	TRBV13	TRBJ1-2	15	CASSPGMSKNYGYTF	TGTGCCAGCAGCCCCGGGATGAGTAAAAACTATGGCTACACCTTC
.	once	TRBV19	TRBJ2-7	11	CASSRGNEQYF	TGTGCCAGTAGTAGGGGTAACGAGCAGTACTTC
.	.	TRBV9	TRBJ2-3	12	CASSPHTDTQYF	TGTGCCAGCAGCCCACACACAGATACGCAGTATTTT
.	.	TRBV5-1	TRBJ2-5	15	CASSPNGHNEETQYF	TGCGCCAGCAGCCCTAATGGCCACAATGAGGAGACCCAGTACTTC
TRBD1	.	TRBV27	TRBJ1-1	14	CASSFQGAHTEAFF	TGTGCCAGCAGTTTCCAGGGGGCCCACACTGAAGCTTTCTTT
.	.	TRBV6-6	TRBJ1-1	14	CASSYLPGNTEAFF	TGTGCCAGTAGTTACCTTCCAGGGAACACTGAGGCTTTCTTT
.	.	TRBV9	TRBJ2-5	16	CASSATGVFTQETQYF	TGTGCCAGCAGCGCAACGGGGGTTTTCACCCAAGAGACCCAGTACTTC